This T cell receptor beta chain is from a study of regulatory T cells in long-lasting Graves disease. Germline loops: CDR1 SSHAT, CDR2 FNYEAQ (reference sequence). This CDR3 has 13 amino acids. Sequencing libraries for TCR beta were prepared with iRepertoire HTBI primers and Arm-PCR of CDR3 regions. Each CDR3 protein is one row after TCRdb ran MiXCR on the multiplex PCR reads. The sample yields under 250,000 distinct CDR3 sequences, roughly a fifth seen once. A remark on this clonotype: The germline gene is not matched at one end of the junction; a read error may be the cause.

Time point noted: newly diagnosed GD, antithyroid drugs for less than 3 months. Isolated PBMC RNA provided the starting material for the TCR library. The same data also went into a second study, on T cells in Graves' hyperthyroidism and ophthalmopathy.

The source material was peripheral blood mononuclear cells (PBMCs), sampled at new diagnosis, from a patient treated with antithyroid drugs. V is TRBV7-7 and J is TRBJ2-5; 7 nucleotides agree with TRBD1. This clonotype was obtained from a woman aged 30 to 39 with Graves disease. CDR3 sequence reads: CASSLTGSGTQYF. CDR3 nucleotides: TGTGCTAGCAGTCTGACAGGGTCGGGGACCCAGTACTTC.